This T cell receptor (beta chain) was identified during a study of blood T cell repertoires in COVID-19. The overall study: PBMCs, B-cell-depleted T cells, or T cells were the source of the cDNA or gDNA that made up the material.

The CDR3 runs to 13 residues. V was shortened by 5 bases and J by 5 bases, with 12 bases between the two germline ends. This clone was counted only a few times. The authors' processing: Reference gene primer amplification in the assay estimated nucleated cell counts. TCRdb's copy holds only in-frame clones and misses some; the assay was immunoSEQ multiplex PCR. The V and J calls and clone size come from that table; D and trimming were worked out from the DNA. The data contain over 65,000 clones, 80% of them singletons. The gene calls are TRBV12-3 or TRBV12-4 and TRBJ1-1; no clear D. The source is a woman between 40 and 50 years old with active or convalescent COVID-19. The sample was peripheral blood. CDR3 loop: CASSRISETEAFF. In DNA, the CDR3 is TGTGCCAGCAGTCGGATTAGCGAGACTGAAGCTTTCTTT.